This is a list of T cell receptor beta chains from one sample in a study of T cells in Graves' hyperthyroidism and ophthalmopathy. TCRdb passed the multiplex PCR reads through MiXCR, listing each CDR3 protein once. The repertoire holds 550,000 to 600,000 distinct CDR3 sequences, with 46% as singletons. The source material was peripheral blood or thyroid tissue (not recorded which). The source of these receptors is an adult woman with Graves' disease, either hyperthyroidism or ophthalmopathy (not recorded which). The CDR3 runs from the conserved cysteine through the conserved F or W. D genes are given only for firm matches. A row's size may be missing; if present it is once, few, many or a size class.

CDR3 DNA	CDR3 protein	D gene	clone size	J gene	V gene
TGTGCCATCAGCAGTGGACAGGGCAGAGGCCAGCCCCAGCATTTT	CAISSGQGRGQPQHF	TRBD1	few	TRBJ1-5	TRBV10-3
TGTGCCAGCAGCTCGACAGGGGTATTGCCCCAGCATTTT	CASSSTGVLPQHF	TRBD1	-	TRBJ1-5	TRBV7-9
TGCGCCAGCAGTCAGAGAAGGGAAGGTAATGAAAAACTGTTTTTT	CASSQRREGNEKLFF	-	-	TRBJ1-4	TRBV5-1
TGTGCCACCAGTGACACGACAGGGGGCGATCAGCCCCAGCATTTT	CATSDTTGGDQPQHF	TRBD1	few	TRBJ1-5	TRBV24-1
TGCGCCAGCAGCTTGAAAGGGGGAGAGACCCAGTACTTC	CASSLKGGETQYF	-	many	TRBJ2-5	TRBV5-1
TGTGCCAGCAGTTTTGGGGATTATTTCGGAAACACCATATATTTT	CASSFGDYFGNTIYF	-	many	TRBJ1-3	TRBV12-3/TRBV12-4
TGTGCCATCAGTGGACGCGGACTAGCGGAAGAGACCCAGTACTTC	CAISGRGLAEETQYF	TRBD2	-	TRBJ2-5	TRBV10-3
TGCGCCAGCAGCCAACTGCCCGTGGCGCAGCATTTT	CASSQLPVAQHF	-	-	TRBJ1-5	TRBV4-1
TGTGCCAGCGCGGACAAAGAGCAGCCCCAGCATTTT	CASADKEQPQHF	-	-	TRBJ1-5	TRBV19
TGTGCCAGCGGACAGGATAGAACCGGGGAGCTGTTTTTT	CASGQDRTGELFF	TRBD1	many	TRBJ2-2	TRBV7-8
TGTGCCAGCAGCCCGGGGGTGGACTACGAGCAGTACTTC	CASSPGVDYEQYF	-	many	TRBJ2-7	TRBV11-2